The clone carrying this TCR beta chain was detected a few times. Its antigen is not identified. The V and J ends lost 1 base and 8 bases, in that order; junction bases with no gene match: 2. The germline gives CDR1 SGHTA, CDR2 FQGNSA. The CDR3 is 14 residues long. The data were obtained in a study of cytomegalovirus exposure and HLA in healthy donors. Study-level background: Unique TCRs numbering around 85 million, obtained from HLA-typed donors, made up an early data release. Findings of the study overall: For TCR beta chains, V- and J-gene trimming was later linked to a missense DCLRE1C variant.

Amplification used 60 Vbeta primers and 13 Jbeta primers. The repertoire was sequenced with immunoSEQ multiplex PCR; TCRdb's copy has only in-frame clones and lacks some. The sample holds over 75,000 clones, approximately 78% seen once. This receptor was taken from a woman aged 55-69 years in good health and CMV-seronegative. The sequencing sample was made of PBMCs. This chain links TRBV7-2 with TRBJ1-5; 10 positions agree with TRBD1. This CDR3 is CASSLGGQGEPQHF. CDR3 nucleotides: TGTGCCAGCAGCTTAGGAGGACAGGGGGAGCCCCAGCATTTT.